This T cell receptor (beta chain) comes out of a study of cytomegalovirus exposure and HLA in healthy donors. The wider study: Some 80 million unique TCR sequences came from HLA-typed donors in an early release. Of the donors genotyped, 300 to 500 in all, about 80% fell in the Caucasian-associated ancestry cluster. Overall study results and limits: There was a cluster of highly shared sequence variants that was likely a sequencing artifact. The study labeled approximately 150 TCR beta chains cytomegalovirus-associated.

To note about this clone: Its matching antigen is unknown.

13 Jbeta primers and 60 Vbeta primers were used for the PCR. Sequenced by immunoSEQ multiplex PCR; TCRdb stores in-frame clones only, minus some. The sample contains about 210,000 clones, around 75% of which appear only once. This receptor was obtained from a male donor in good health and CMV-seropositive. Specimen: PBMCs.

CDR3 nucleotides: TGCGCCAGCAGCCTCTCCGGGACTAGCGGGTCCGATGAGCAGTTCTTC. The encoded protein is CASSLSGTSGSDEQFF. J is TRBJ2-1 and V is TRBV5-1; 12 bases agree with TRBD2. V dropped 4 bases and J dropped 8; count of bases not matched to a gene: 10. The length of the CDR3 is 16 residues. The germline V gene has CDR1 SGHRS and CDR2 YFSETQ.